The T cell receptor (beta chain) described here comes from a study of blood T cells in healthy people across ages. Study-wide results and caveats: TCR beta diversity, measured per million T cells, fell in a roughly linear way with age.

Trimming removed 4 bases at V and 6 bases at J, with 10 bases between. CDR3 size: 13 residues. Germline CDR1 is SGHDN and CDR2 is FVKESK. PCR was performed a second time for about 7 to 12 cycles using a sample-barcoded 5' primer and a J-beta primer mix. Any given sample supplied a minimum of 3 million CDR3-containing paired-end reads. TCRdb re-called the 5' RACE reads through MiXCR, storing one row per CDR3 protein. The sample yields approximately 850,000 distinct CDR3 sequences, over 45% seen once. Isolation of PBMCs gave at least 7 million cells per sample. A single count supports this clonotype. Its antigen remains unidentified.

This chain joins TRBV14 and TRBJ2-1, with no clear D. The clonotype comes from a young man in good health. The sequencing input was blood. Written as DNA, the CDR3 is TGTGCCAGCAGCCGGGTCCTGGGCAATGAGCAGTTCTTC. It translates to CASSRVLGNEQFF.